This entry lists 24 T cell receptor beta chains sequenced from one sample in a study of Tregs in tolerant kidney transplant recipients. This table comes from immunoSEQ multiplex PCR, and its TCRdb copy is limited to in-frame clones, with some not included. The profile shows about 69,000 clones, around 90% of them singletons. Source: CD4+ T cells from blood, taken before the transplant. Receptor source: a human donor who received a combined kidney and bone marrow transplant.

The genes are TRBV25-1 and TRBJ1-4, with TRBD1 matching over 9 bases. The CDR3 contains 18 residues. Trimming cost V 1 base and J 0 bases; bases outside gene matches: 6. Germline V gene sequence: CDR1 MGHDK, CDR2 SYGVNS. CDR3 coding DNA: TGTGCCAGCAGTGAATTCGGGACAGGGTATTCAACTAATGAAAAACTGTTTTTT. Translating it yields CASSEFGTGYSTNEKLFF.

This CDR3 reads CASSLRQPAEAFF. The CDR3 DNA follows: TGTGCCAGCAGCCTCCGACAGCCTGCTGAAGCTTTCTTT. The genes are TRBV28 and TRBJ1-1; perhaps TRBD1 as D (5 bases). The germline CDR1 and CDR2 sequences are MDHEN and SYDVKM. This CDR3 has 13 amino acids. V lost 6 bases to trimming and J lost 6 bases, with 14 bases between them. The full variable domain, completed using reference TRBV28 and TRBJ1-1, is DVKVTQSSRYLVKRTGEKVFLECVQDMDHENMFWYRQDPGLGLRLIYFSYDVKMKEKGDIPEGYSVSREKKERFSLILESASTNQTSMYLCASSLRQPAEAFFGQGTRLTVV.

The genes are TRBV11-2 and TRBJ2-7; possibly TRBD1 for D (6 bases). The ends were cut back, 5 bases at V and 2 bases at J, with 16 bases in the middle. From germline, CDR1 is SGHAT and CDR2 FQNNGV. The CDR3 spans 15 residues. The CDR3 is CASSQTPGAAYEQYF. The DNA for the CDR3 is TGTGCCAGCAGCCAAACCCCAGGGGCGGCCTACGAGCAGTACTTC.

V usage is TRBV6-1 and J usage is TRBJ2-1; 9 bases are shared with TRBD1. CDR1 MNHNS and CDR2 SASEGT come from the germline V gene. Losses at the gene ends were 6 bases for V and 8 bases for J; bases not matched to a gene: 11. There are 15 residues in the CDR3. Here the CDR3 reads CASSFAGTGMDEQFF. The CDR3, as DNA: TGTGCCAGCAGCTTTGCCGGGACAGGGATGGATGAGCAGTTCTTC.

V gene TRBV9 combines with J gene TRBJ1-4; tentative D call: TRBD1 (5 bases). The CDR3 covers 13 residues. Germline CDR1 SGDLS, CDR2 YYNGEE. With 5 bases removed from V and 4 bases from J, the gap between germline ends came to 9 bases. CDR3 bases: TGTGCCAGCAGTTTGGGGCGTAATGAAAAACTGTTTTTT. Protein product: CASSLGRNEKLFF.

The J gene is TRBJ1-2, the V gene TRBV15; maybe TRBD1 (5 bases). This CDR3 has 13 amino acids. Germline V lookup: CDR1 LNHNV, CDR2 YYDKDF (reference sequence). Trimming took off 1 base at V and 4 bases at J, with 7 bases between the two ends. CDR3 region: CATSRGQSYGYTF. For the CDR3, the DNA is TGTGCCACCAGCAGAGGACAGTCCTATGGCTACACCTTC.

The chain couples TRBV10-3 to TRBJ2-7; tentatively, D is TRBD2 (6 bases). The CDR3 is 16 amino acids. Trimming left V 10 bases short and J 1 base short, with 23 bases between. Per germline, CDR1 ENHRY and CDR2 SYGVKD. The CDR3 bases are TGTGCCACCGAGAGTGGCGGGGTTGCAGAGTCCTACGAGCAGTACTTC. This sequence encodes CATESGGVAESYEQYF.

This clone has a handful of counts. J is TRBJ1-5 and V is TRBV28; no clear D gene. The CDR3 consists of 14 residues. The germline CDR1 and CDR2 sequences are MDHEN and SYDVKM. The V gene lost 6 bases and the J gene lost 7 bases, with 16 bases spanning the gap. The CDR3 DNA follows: TGTGCCAGCAGCCCCTCGGAGGGTATGCAGCCCCAGCATTTT. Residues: CASSPSEGMQPQHF.

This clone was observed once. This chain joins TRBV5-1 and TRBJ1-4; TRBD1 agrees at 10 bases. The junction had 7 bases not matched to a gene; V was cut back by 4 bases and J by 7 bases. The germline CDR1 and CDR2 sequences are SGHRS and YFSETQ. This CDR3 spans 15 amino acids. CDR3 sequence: CASSLPGTGAEKLFF. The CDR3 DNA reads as TGCGCCAGCAGCCTACCCGGGACAGGGGCTGAAAAACTGTTTTTT.

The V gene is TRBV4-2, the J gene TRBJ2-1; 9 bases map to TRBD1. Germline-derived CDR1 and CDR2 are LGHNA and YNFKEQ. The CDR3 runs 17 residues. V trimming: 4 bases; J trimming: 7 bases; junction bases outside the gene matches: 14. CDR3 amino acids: CASSPGFTGQGSNEQFF. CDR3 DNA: TGTGCCAGCAGCCCAGGGTTTACGGGACAGGGAAGTAATGAGCAGTTCTTC.

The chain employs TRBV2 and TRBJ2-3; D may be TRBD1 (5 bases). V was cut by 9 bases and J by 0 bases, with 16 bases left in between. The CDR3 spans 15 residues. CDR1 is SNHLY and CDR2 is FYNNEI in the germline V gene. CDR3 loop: CARVKGEASTDTQYF. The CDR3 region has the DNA TGTGCCAGAGTGAAAGGGGAAGCTAGCACAGATACGCAGTATTTT.

The CDR3 sequence: CASSRGTGALFF. DNA for the CDR3: TGTGCCAGCAGCAGGGGGACAGGCGCGCTGTTTTTT. This sequence joins TRBV2 and TRBJ1-4; TRBD1 agrees at 8 bases. The CDR3 consists of 12 residues. CDR1 and CDR2 (germline): SNHLY, FYNNEI. Trimming at V came to 6 bases and at J to 14 bases, leaving 8 bases not matched to a gene.

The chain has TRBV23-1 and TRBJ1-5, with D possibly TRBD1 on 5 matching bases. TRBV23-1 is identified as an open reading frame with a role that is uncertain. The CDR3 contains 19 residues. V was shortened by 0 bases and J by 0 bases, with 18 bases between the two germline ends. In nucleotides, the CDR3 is TGCGCCAGCAGTCAATCGCGGAGGGGTTGGAAGGATAGCAATCAGCCCCAGCATTTT. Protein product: CASSQSRRGWKDSNQPQHF.

The CDR3 sequence: CASSVQPDILSGNTIYF. The CDR3 nucleotides read TGTGCCAGCAGCGTACAGCCCGACATTCTCTCTGGAAACACCATATATTTT. This chain connects TRBV9 to TRBJ1-3; D is undetermined. The CDR3 contains 17 residues. In germline, CDR1 is SGDLS, CDR2 YYNGEE. V shed 1 base and J shed 0 bases, with 14 bases lying between them.

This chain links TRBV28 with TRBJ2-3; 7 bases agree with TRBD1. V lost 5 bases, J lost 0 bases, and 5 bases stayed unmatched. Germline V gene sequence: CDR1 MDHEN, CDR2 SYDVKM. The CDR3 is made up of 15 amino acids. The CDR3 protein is CASSLTGASTDTQYF. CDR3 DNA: TGTGCCAGCAGTCTCACAGGGGCAAGCACAGATACGCAGTATTTT.

CDR3 DNA sequence: TGTGCCAGCAGTTGGACTGAGAACACCGGGGAGCTGTTTTTT. Amino acids: CASSWTENTGELFF. This rearrangement joins TRBV27 to TRBJ2-2; tentative D call: TRBD2 (5 bases). The ends were cut back, 4 bases at V and 1 base at J, with 7 bases in the middle. Germline CDR1 is MNHEY and CDR2 is SMNVEV (reference sequence). The CDR3 totals 14 residues.

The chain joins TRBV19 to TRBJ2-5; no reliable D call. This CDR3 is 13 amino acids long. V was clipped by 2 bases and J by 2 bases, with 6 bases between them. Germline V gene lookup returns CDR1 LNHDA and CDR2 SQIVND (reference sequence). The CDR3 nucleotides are TGTGCCAGTAGTATAAGCCGGCAAGAGACCCAGTACTTC. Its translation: CASSISRQETQYF.

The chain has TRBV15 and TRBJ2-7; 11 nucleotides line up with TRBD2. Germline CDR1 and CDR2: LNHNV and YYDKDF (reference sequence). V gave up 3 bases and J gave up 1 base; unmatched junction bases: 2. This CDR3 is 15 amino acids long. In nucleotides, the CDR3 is TGTGCCACCAGCAGGGGGACTAGCGGATCCTACGAGCAGTACTTC. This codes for CATSRGTSGSYEQYF. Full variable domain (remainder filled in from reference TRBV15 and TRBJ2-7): DAMVIQNPRYQVTQFGKPVTLSCSQTLNHNVMYWYQQKSSQAPKLLFHYYDKDFNNEADTPDNFQSRRPNTSFCFLDIRSPGLGDTAMYLCATSRGTSGSYEQYFGPGTRLTVT.

As DNA, the CDR3 is TGTGCCAGCAGTGAAGAATGGGGGCCGACTGAAGCTTTCTTT. Translation: CASSEEWGPTEAFF. This chain connects TRBV2 to TRBJ1-1, with D perhaps TRBD1 (6 bases). V gave up 1 base and J gave up 5 bases, with 11 bases separating them. This CDR3 spans 14 amino acids. Looked up from germline, CDR1 is SNHLY and CDR2 is FYNNEI.

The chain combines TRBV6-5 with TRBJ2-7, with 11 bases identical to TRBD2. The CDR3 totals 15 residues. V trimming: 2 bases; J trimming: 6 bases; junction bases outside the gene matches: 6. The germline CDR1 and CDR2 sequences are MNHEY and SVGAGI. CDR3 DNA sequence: TGTGCCAGCAGTTACGGGGCTAGCGGGAGGTCCGAGCAGTACTTC. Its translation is CASSYGASGRSEQYF.

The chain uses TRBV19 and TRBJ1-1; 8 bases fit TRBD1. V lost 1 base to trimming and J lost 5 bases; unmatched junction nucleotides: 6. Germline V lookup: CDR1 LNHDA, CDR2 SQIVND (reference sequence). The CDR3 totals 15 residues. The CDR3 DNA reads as TGTGCCAGTAGTATAGCGACAGGGGACCTTACTGAAGCTTTCTTT. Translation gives CASSIATGDLTEAFF.

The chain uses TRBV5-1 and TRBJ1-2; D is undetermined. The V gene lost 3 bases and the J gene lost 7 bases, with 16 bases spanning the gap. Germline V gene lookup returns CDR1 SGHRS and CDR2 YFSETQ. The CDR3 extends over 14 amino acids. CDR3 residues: CASSSGDEIGGYTF. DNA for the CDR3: TGCGCCAGCAGCTCCGGAGACGAAATAGGTGGCTACACCTTC.

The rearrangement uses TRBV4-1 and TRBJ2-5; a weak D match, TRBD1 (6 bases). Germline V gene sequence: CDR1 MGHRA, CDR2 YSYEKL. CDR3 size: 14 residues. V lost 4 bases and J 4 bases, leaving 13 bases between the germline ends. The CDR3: CASSLEQGRETQYF. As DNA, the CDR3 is TGCGCCAGCAGCCTTGAACAGGGACGAGAGACCCAGTACTTC.

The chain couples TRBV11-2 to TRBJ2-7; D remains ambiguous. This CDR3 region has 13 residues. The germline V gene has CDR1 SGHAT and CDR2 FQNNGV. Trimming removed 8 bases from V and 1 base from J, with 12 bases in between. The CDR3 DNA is TGTGCCAGCTGCCGGTGGGCTTCCTACGAGCAGTACTTC. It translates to CASCRWASYEQYF.